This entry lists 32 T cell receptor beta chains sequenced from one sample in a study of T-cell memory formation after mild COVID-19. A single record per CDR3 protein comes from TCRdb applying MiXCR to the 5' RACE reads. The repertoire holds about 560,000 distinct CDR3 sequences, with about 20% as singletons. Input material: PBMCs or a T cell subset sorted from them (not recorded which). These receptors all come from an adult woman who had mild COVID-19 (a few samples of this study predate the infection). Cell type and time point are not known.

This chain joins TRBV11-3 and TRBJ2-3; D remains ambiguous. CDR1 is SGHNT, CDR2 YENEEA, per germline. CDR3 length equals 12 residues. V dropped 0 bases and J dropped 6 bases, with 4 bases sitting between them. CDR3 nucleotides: TGTGCCAGCAGCTTAGAGGAGGATACGCAGTATTTT. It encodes CASSLEEDTQYF. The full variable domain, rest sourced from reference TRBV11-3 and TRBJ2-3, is EAGVVQSPRYKIIEKKQPVAFWCNPISGHNTLYWYLQNLGQGPELLIRYENEEAVDDSQLPKDRFSAERLKGVDSTLKIQPAELGDSAVYLCASSLEEDTQYFGPGTRLTVL.

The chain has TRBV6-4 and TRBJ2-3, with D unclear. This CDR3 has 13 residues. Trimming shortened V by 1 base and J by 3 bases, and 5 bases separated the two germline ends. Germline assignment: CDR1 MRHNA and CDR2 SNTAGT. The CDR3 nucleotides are TGTGCCAGCAGTGACTTGCGAACAGATACGCAGTATTTT. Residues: CASSDLRTDTQYF.

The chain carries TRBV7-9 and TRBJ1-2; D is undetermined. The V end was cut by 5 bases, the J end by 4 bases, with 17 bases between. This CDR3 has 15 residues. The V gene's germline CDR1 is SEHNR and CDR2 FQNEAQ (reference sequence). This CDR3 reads CASSPPAMGIYGYTF. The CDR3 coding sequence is TGTGCCAGCAGCCCCCCCGCCATGGGGATCTATGGCTACACCTTC. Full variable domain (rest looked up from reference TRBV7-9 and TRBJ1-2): DTGVSQNPRHKITKRGQNVTFRCDPISEHNRLYWYRQTLGQGPEFLTYFQNEAQLEKSRLLSDRFSAERPKGSFSTLEIQRTEQGDSAMYLCASSPPAMGIYGYTFGSGTRLTVV.

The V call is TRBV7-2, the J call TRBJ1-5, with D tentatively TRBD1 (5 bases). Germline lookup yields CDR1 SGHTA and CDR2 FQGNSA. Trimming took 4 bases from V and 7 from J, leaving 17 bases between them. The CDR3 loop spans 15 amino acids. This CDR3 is CASSSSPGLGQPQHF. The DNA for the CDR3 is TGTGCCAGCAGCTCCTCTCCAGGGCTGGGACAGCCCCAGCATTTT. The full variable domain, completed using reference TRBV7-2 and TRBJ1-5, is GAGVSQSPSNKVTEKGKDVELRCDPISGHTALYWYRQSLGQGLEFLIYFQGNSAPDKSGLPSDRFSAERTGGSVSTLTIQRTQQEDSAVYLCASSSSPGLGQPQHFGDGTRLSIL.

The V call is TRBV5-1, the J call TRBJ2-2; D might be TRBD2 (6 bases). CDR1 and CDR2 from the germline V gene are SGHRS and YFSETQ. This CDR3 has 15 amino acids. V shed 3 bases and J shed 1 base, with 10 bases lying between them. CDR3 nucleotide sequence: TGCGCCAGCAGCTCCACAGCGGGGAACACCGGGGAGCTGTTTTTT. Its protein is CASSSTAGNTGELFF.

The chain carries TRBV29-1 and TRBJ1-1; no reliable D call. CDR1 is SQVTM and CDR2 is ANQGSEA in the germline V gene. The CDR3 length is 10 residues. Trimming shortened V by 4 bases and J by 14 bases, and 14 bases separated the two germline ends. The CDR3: CSVADIHLFF. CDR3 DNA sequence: TGCAGCGTTGCTGACATCCATCTCTTCTTT.

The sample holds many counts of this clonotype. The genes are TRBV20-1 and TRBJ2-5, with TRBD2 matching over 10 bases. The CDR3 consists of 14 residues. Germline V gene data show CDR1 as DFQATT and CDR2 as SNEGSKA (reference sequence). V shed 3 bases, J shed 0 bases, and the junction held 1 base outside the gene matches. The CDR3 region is CSARTSGHQETQYF. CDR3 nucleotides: TGCAGTGCTAGGACTAGCGGGCACCAAGAGACCCAGTACTTC.

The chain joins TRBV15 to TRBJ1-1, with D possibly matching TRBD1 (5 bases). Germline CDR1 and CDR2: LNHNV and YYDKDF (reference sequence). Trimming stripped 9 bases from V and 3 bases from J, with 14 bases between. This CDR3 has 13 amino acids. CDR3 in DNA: TGTGCCACGAAACAGGCAACTTACACTGAAGCTTTCTTT. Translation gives CATKQATYTEAFF.

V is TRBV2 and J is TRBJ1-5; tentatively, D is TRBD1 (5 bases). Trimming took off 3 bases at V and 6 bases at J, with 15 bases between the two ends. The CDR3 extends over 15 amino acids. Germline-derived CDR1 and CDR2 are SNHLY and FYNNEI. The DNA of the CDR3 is TGTGCCAGCAGTGAGGAGGGACCCATCGCTCAGCCCCAGCATTTT. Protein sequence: CASSEEGPIAQPQHF.

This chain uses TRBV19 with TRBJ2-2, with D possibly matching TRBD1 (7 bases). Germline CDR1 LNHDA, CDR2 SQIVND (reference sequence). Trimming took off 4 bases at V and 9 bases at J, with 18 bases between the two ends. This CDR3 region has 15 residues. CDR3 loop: CASSSPRGDRRELFF. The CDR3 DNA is TGTGCCAGTAGTAGCCCAAGGGGGGACAGACGGGAGCTGTTTTTT.

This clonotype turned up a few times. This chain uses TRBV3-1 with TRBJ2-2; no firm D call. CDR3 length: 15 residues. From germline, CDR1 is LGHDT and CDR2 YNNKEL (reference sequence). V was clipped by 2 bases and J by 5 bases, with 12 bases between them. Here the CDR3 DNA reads TGTGCCAGCAGCCAATACCAGATTGGGACCGGGGAGCTGTTTTTT. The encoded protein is CASSQYQIGTGELFF.

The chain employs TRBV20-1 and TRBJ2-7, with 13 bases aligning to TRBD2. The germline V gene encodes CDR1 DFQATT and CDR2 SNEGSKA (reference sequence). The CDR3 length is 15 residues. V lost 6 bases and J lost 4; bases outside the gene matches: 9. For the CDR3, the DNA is TGCAGTGCCCACCGGACTAGCGGGAGTAAGTACGAGCAGTACTTC. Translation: CSAHRTSGSKYEQYF.

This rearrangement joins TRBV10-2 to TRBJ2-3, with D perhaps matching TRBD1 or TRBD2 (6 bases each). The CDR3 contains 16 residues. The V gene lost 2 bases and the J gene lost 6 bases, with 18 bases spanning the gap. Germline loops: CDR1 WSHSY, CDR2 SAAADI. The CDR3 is CASSEEVGGSPDTQYF. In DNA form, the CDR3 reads TGCGCCAGCAGTGAGGAGGTCGGGGGCTCTCCGGATACGCAGTATTTT.

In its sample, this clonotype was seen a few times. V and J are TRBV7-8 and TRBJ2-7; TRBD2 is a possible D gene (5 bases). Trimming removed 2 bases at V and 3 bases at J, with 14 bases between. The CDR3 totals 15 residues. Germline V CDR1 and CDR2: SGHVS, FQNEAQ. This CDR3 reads CASSLSGLGYYEQYF. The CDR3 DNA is TGTGCCAGCAGCTTATCCGGACTGGGGTACTACGAGCAGTACTTC.

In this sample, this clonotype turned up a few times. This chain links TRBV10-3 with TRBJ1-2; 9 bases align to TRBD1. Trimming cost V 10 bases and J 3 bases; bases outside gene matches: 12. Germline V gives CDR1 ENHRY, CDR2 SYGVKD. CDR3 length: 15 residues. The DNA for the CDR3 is TGTGCCACCACTACCGGGACAGGGCAACACTATGGCTACACCTTC. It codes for CATTTGTGQHYGYTF.

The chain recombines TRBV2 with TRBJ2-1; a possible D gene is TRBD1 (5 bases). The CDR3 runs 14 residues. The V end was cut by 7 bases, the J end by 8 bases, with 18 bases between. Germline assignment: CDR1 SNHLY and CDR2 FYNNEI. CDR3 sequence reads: CASIARTNTHEQFF. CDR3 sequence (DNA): TGTGCCAGCATCGCACGGACAAACACCCATGAGCAGTTCTTC.

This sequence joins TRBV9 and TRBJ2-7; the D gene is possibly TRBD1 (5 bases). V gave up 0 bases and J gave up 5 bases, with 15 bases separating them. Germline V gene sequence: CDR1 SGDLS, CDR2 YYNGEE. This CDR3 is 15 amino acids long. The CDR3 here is CASSVGMGRGNEQYF. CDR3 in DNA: TGTGCCAGCAGCGTAGGTATGGGAAGGGGCAACGAGCAGTACTTC.

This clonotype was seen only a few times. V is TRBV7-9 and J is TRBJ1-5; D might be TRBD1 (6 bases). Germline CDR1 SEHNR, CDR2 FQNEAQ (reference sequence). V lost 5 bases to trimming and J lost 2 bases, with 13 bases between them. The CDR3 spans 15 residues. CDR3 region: CASSRSDSGNQPQHF. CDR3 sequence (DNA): TGTGCCAGCAGCCGCTCGGACAGTGGCAATCAGCCCCAGCATTTT.

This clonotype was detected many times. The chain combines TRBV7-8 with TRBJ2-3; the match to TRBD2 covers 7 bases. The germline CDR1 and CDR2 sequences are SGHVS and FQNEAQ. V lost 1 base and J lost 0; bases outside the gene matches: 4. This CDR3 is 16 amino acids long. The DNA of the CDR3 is TGTGCCAGCAGCTTAGTAGGAGCGGGGAGCACAGATACGCAGTATTTT. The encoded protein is CASSLVGAGSTDTQYF. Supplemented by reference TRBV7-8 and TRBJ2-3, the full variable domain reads GAGVSQSPRYKVAKRGQDVALRCDPISGHVSLFWYQQALGQGPEFLTYFQNEAQLDKSGLPSDRFFAERPEGSVSTLKIQRTQQEDSAVYLCASSLVGAGSTDTQYFGPGTRLTVL.

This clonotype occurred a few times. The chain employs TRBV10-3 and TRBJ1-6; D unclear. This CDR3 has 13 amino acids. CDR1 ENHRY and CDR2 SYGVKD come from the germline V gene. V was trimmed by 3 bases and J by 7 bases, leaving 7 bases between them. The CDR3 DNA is TGTGCCATCAGTGACAGAGAGAATTCACCCCTCCACTTT. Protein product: CAISDRENSPLHF.

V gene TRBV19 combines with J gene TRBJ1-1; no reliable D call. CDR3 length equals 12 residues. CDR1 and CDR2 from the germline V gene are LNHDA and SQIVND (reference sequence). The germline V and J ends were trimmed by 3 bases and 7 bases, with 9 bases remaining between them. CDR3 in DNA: TGTGCCAGTAGTATTCGGGATGGTGAAGCTTTCTTT. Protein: CASSIRDGEAFF.

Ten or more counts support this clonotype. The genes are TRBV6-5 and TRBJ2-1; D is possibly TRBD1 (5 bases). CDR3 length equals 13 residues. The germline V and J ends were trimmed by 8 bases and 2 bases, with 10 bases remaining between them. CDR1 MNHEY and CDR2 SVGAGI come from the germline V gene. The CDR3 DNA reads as TGTGCCAGCCGAAGGACAACCTACAATGAGCAGTTCTTC. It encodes CASRRTTYNEQFF.

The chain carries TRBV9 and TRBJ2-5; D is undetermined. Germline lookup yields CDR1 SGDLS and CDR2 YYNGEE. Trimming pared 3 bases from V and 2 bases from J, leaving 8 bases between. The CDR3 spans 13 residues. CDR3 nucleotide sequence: TGTGCCAGCAGCGATGGAAATCAAGAGACCCAGTACTTC. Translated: CASSDGNQETQYF.

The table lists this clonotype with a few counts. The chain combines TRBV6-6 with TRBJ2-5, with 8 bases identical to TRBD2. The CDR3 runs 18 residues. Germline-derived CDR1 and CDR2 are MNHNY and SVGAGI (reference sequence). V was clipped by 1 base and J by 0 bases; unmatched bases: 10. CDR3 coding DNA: TGTGCCAGCAGTTACTTTGCCCTGGCGGGAGGATACCAAGAGACCCAGTACTTC. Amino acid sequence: CASSYFALAGGYQETQYF.

CDR3 DNA sequence: TGTGCCAGCAGCTCCGGACGGGCCGATGGGCAGAATCAGCCCCAGCATTTT. It yields the protein CASSSGRADGQNQPQHF. This rearrangement joins TRBV7-9 to TRBJ1-5; D uncertain. Germline loops: CDR1 SEHNR, CDR2 FQNEAQ (reference sequence). This CDR3 has 17 amino acids. Trimming took 4 bases from V and 4 from J, leaving 20 bases between them.

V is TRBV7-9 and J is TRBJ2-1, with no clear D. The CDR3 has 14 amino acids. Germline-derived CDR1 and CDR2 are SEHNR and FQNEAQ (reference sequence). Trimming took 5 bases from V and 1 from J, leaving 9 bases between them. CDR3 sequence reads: CASSPPRSYNEQFF. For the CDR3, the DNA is TGTGCCAGCAGCCCCCCCCGGTCCTACAATGAGCAGTTCTTC. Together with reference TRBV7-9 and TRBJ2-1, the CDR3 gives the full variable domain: DTGVSQNPRHKITKRGQNVTFRCDPISEHNRLYWYRQTLGQGPEFLTYFQNEAQLEKSRLLSDRFSAERPKGSFSTLEIQRTEQGDSAMYLCASSPPRSYNEQFFGPGTRLTVL.

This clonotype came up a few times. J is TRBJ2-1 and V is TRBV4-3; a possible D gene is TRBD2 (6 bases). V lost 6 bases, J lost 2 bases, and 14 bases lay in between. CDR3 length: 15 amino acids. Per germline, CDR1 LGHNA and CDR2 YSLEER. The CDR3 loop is CASSLASVTYNEQFF. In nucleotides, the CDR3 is TGCGCCAGCAGTTTGGCTAGCGTGACCTACAATGAGCAGTTCTTC.

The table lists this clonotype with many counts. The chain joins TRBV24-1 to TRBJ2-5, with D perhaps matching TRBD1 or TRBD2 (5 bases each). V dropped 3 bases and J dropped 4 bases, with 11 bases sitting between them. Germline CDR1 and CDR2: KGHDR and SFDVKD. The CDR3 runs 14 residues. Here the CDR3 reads CATSDPGTAETQYF. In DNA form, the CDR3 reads TGTGCCACCAGTGATCCTGGGACCGCAGAGACCCAGTACTTC.

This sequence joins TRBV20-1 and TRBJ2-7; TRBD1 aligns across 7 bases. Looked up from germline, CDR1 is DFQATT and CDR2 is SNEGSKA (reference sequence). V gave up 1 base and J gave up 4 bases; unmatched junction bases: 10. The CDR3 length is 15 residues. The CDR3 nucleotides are TGCAGTGCTAGAGCGACAGGGAGAAACTATTACGAGCAGTACTTC. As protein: CSARATGRNYYEQYF.

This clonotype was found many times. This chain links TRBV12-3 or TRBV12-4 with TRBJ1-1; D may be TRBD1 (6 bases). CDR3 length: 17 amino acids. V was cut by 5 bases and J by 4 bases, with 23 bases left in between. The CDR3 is CASSGRALRGLGTEAFF. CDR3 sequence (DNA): TGTGCCAGCAGTGGACGGGCCCTGCGGGGGCTGGGCACTGAAGCTTTCTTT.

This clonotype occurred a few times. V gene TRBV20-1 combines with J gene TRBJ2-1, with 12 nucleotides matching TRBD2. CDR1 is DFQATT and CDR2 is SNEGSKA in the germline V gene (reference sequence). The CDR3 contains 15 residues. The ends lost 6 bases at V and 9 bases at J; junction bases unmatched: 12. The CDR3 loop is CSATSRLAGEGEQFF. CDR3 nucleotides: TGCAGTGCAACTTCACGACTAGCGGGGGAAGGTGAGCAGTTCTTC.

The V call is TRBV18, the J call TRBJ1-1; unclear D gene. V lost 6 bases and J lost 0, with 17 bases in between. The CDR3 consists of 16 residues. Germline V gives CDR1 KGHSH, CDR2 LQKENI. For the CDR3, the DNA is TGTGCCAGCTCGCCTACGGGGATTATGATGAACACTGAAGCTTTCTTT. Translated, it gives CASSPTGIMMNTEAFF.